These T cell receptor beta chains were read from a single sample in a study of cytomegalovirus exposure and HLA in healthy donors. Repertoires were generated with immunoSEQ multiplex PCR, while TCRdb's copy carries only in-frame clones and drops some. Of about 170,000 clones in the sample, 80% to 85% were seen once. The material sequenced was PBMCs. The receptors stem from a boy aged 2 to 10 in good health and CMV-seronegative. The CDR3 runs from the conserved cysteine through the conserved F or W. D genes are given only for firm matches. Only some rows state a clone size, as once, few, many or a class for expanded clones.

d_gene: -; abundance: -; j_gene: TRBJ2-3; v_gene: TRBV15; CDR3nt: TGTGCCACCAAAGTAGCGGAACGCACAGATACGCAGTATTTT; CDR3aa: CATKVAERTDTQYF
d_gene: TRBD2; abundance: -; j_gene: TRBJ2-3; v_gene: TRBV9; CDR3nt: TGTGCCAGCAGCCCCCAGCGGGAGGGCCGGAATACGCAGTATTTT; CDR3aa: CASSPQREGRNTQYF
d_gene: TRBD1; abundance: -; j_gene: TRBJ2-7; v_gene: TRBV6-5; CDR3nt: TGTGCCAGCAGTTACAGTGGGACAGAGTACGAGCAGTACTTC; CDR3aa: CASSYSGTEYEQYF
d_gene: TRBD2; abundance: -; j_gene: TRBJ2-5; v_gene: TRBV5-1; CDR3nt: TGCGCCAGCAGCCATCGGACTAGCGGGAGTATGAGTGGAGAGACCCAGTACTTC; CDR3aa: CASSHRTSGSMSGETQYF
d_gene: TRBD1; abundance: -; j_gene: TRBJ1-5; v_gene: TRBV30; CDR3nt: TGTGCCTGGCAGGACAGGGATTTTAATCAGCCCCAGCATTTT; CDR3aa: CAWQDRDFNQPQHF
d_gene: TRBD1; abundance: -; j_gene: TRBJ1-1; v_gene: TRBV29-1; CDR3nt: TGCAGCGTTGAAGGGACAGGGGGCCAAAACACTGAAGCTTTCTTT; CDR3aa: CSVEGTGGQNTEAFF
d_gene: TRBD2; abundance: few; j_gene: TRBJ2-1; v_gene: TRBV9; CDR3nt: TGTGCCAGCAGCGTGAGGACTAGCGTGGATGAGCAGTTCTTC; CDR3aa: CASSVRTSVDEQFF
d_gene: TRBD1; abundance: -; j_gene: TRBJ1-6; v_gene: TRBV18; CDR3nt: TGTGCCAGCTCACCACGTACAGGGGAAAATTCACCCCTCCACTTT; CDR3aa: CASSPRTGENSPLHF
d_gene: -; abundance: -; j_gene: TRBJ1-1; v_gene: TRBV10-2; CDR3nt: TGCGCCAGCAGTGAGTCAAGCCCAGGCGTCAGGGCAACCACTGAAGCTTTCTTT; CDR3aa: CASSESSPGVRATTEAFF
d_gene: -; abundance: -; j_gene: TRBJ2-2; v_gene: TRBV7-2; CDR3nt: TGTGCCAGCGGCAGTTACACCGGGGAGCTGTTTTTT; CDR3aa: CASGSYTGELFF
d_gene: -; abundance: -; j_gene: TRBJ2-1; v_gene: TRBV6-1; CDR3nt: TGTGCCAGCAGTGAAGCGGGAGGCTCCTACAATGAGCAGTTCTTC; CDR3aa: CASSEAGGSYNEQFF
d_gene: -; abundance: -; j_gene: TRBJ1-2; v_gene: TRBV5-1; CDR3nt: TGCGCCAGCACCGTAGACAGTACGTACTATGGCTACACCTTC; CDR3aa: CASTVDSTYYGYTF
d_gene: -; abundance: -; j_gene: TRBJ1-2; v_gene: TRBV11-1; CDR3nt: TGTGCCAGCAGCCCGGCGGGATTCATTAACTATGGCTACACCTTC; CDR3aa: CASSPAGFINYGYTF
d_gene: -; abundance: -; j_gene: TRBJ1-4; v_gene: TRBV15; CDR3nt: TGTGCCACCGGACTGGCGGAAAAACTGTTTTTT; CDR3aa: CATGLAEKLFF
d_gene: -; abundance: -; j_gene: TRBJ2-5; v_gene: TRBV5-1; CDR3nt: TGCGCCAGCAGCTTGGCCGGCGGCAGAGAGACCCAGTACTTC; CDR3aa: CASSLAGGRETQYF
d_gene: TRBD2; abundance: -; j_gene: TRBJ2-1; v_gene: TRBV4-1; CDR3nt: TGCGCCAGCAGCCAACTAGCGGGAGAGCAGTTCTTC; CDR3aa: CASSQLAGEQFF
d_gene: TRBD2; abundance: -; j_gene: TRBJ2-3; v_gene: TRBV7-9; CDR3nt: TGTTCCAGCAGCTTACTAGCGGGGGGGCCAAGCTTTAGTCGAGATACGCAGTATTTT; CDR3aa: CSSSLLAGGPSFSRDTQYF
d_gene: TRBD2; abundance: -; j_gene: TRBJ2-1; v_gene: TRBV10-3; CDR3nt: TGTGCCACGGGACTAGCGGGAGAGGGGAATGAGCAGTTCTTC; CDR3aa: CATGLAGEGNEQFF
d_gene: -; abundance: -; j_gene: TRBJ1-3; v_gene: TRBV5-6; CDR3nt: TGTGCCAGCACCATACAGGATTTTTCTGGAAACACCATATATTTT; CDR3aa: CASTIQDFSGNTIYF
d_gene: -; abundance: -; j_gene: TRBJ1-4; v_gene: TRBV9; CDR3nt: TGTGCCAGCAGCGCCTCGGGAGGCACACTTAATGAAAAACTGTTTTTT; CDR3aa: CASSASGGTLNEKLFF
d_gene: -; abundance: -; j_gene: TRBJ2-2; v_gene: TRBV9; CDR3nt: TGTGCCAGCAGCGTAGGTGTTAGATCCACCGGGGAGCTGTTTTTT; CDR3aa: CASSVGVRSTGELFF
d_gene: TRBD2; abundance: -; j_gene: TRBJ2-3; v_gene: TRBV5-4; CDR3nt: TGTGCCAGCAGCTCAGCGACTAGCGGGAGCACAGATACGCAGTATTTT; CDR3aa: CASSSATSGSTDTQYF
d_gene: -; abundance: -; j_gene: TRBJ2-5; v_gene: TRBV7-6; CDR3nt: TGTGCCAGCAGCTCAGGGCGGGAGACCCAGTACTTC; CDR3aa: CASSSGRETQYF
d_gene: TRBD1; abundance: -; j_gene: TRBJ1-2; v_gene: TRBV28; CDR3nt: TGTGCCAGCAGTTCCGCGGACAGGCCGTATGGCTACACCTTC; CDR3aa: CASSSADRPYGYTF
d_gene: TRBD1; abundance: -; j_gene: TRBJ1-4; v_gene: TRBV5-6; CDR3nt: TGTGCCAGCAGCCGGACAGGAAAAAATGAAAAACTGTTTTTT; CDR3aa: CASSRTGKNEKLFF
d_gene: -; abundance: few; j_gene: TRBJ1-1; v_gene: TRBV12-5; CDR3nt: TGTGCTAGTGCCGAGACTAAGAACACTGAAGCTTTCTTT; CDR3aa: CASAETKNTEAFF
d_gene: TRBD2; abundance: once; j_gene: TRBJ2-2; v_gene: TRBV5-6; CDR3nt: TGTGCCAGCAGCCCCAGCCCTCTAGCGGGAGTTGACACCGGGGAGCTGTTTTTT; CDR3aa: CASSPSPLAGVDTGELFF
d_gene: TRBD1; abundance: once; j_gene: TRBJ1-3; v_gene: TRBV19; CDR3nt: TGTGCCAGTAGTAAGGGGGCCGGTGGATTTGGGTCTGGAAACACCATATATTTT; CDR3aa: CASSKGAGGFGSGNTIYF
d_gene: TRBD2; abundance: -; j_gene: TRBJ2-3; v_gene: TRBV10-3; CDR3nt: TGTGCCATCAGTGAGTCGAGGCTAGCGGGTGGCCCAGATACGCAGTATTTT; CDR3aa: CAISESRLAGGPDTQYF
d_gene: TRBD1; abundance: few; j_gene: TRBJ1-4; v_gene: TRBV9; CDR3nt: TGTGCCAGCAGCCCCTACGACAGGGTGGGGGAAAAACTGTTTTTT; CDR3aa: CASSPYDRVGEKLFF
d_gene: TRBD2; abundance: -; j_gene: TRBJ2-7; v_gene: TRBV7-6; CDR3nt: TGTGCCAGCAGTCCCGGACTAGCGGGAGTAACATACGAGCAGTACTTC; CDR3aa: CASSPGLAGVTYEQYF
d_gene: TRBD1; abundance: -; j_gene: TRBJ1-1; v_gene: TRBV5-5; CDR3nt: TGTGCCAGCAGCAGACAGGGCATGAACACTGAAGCTTTCTTT; CDR3aa: CASSRQGMNTEAFF
d_gene: TRBD2; abundance: -; j_gene: TRBJ2-7; v_gene: TRBV11-1; CDR3nt: TGTGCCAGCAGCTCTGCGGGAGGGTACGAGCAGTACTTC; CDR3aa: CASSSAGGYEQYF
d_gene: -; abundance: -; j_gene: TRBJ1-2; v_gene: TRBV6-6; CDR3nt: TGTGCCAGCAGACCAAGCATAAACTATGGCTACACCTTC; CDR3aa: CASRPSINYGYTF
d_gene: TRBD1; abundance: -; j_gene: TRBJ1-1; v_gene: TRBV4-1; CDR3nt: TGCGCCAGCAGCCCACCCTCCGGGACAGGGGGCACTGAAGCTTTCTTT; CDR3aa: CASSPPSGTGGTEAFF
d_gene: -; abundance: -; j_gene: TRBJ2-1; v_gene: TRBV25-1; CDR3nt: TGTGCCAGCAGTGAATATAGAGGTGAGCAGTTCTTC; CDR3aa: CASSEYRGEQFF
d_gene: TRBD2; abundance: -; j_gene: TRBJ2-1; v_gene: TRBV19; CDR3nt: TGTGCCAGTAGTACCCGGGGGGCCTACAATGAGCAGTTCTTC; CDR3aa: CASSTRGAYNEQFF
d_gene: -; abundance: -; j_gene: TRBJ2-1; v_gene: TRBV4-3; CDR3nt: TGCGCCAGCAGCCAAGAGGTAGCAGGAGGGCGCGGCTCCTACAATGAGCAGTTCTTC; CDR3aa: CASSQEVAGGRGSYNEQFF
d_gene: -; abundance: -; j_gene: TRBJ2-3; v_gene: TRBV7-2; CDR3nt: TGTGCCAGCAGCTTGGGGGCTAGGGGCACAGATACGCAGTATTTT; CDR3aa: CASSLGARGTDTQYF
d_gene: -; abundance: once; j_gene: TRBJ1-1; v_gene: TRBV6-1; CDR3nt: TGTGCCAGCCGGTGGGACACGAACACTGAAGCTTTCTTT; CDR3aa: CASRWDTNTEAFF
d_gene: TRBD2; abundance: few; j_gene: TRBJ2-6; v_gene: TRBV9; CDR3nt: TGTGCCAGCAGCGCTAGCGGCTCTGGGGCCAACGTCCTGACTTTC; CDR3aa: CASSASGSGANVLTF
d_gene: -; abundance: -; j_gene: TRBJ1-2; v_gene: TRBV10-1; CDR3nt: TGCGCCAGCAGTGAGAGGGGCTCAGCATACAACTATGGCTACACCTTC; CDR3aa: CASSERGSAYNYGYTF
d_gene: -; abundance: -; j_gene: TRBJ2-7; v_gene: TRBV7-2; CDR3nt: TGTGCCAGCAGCTTAGAGGAGGGTTTGAACGAGCAGTACTTC; CDR3aa: CASSLEEGLNEQYF
d_gene: -; abundance: -; j_gene: TRBJ2-5; v_gene: TRBV30; CDR3nt: TGTGCCTGGAGTGCCCTCCTACCGCGACCCGGGGAGACCCAGTACTTC; CDR3aa: CAWSALLPRPGETQYF
d_gene: -; abundance: -; j_gene: TRBJ1-5; v_gene: TRBV15; CDR3nt: TGTGCCACCAGCAGAGCCGAGACAGCGCTTAGCAATCAGCCCCAGCATTTT; CDR3aa: CATSRAETALSNQPQHF
d_gene: TRBD1; abundance: -; j_gene: TRBJ2-3; v_gene: TRBV11-3; CDR3nt: TGTGCCAGCAGCTCATCTCAGGGGGCGGGGGATACGCAGTATTTT; CDR3aa: CASSSSQGAGDTQYF
d_gene: -; abundance: -; j_gene: TRBJ2-2; v_gene: TRBV9; CDR3nt: TGTGCCAGCAGCGTAGGTGGAGGAGACACCGGGGAGCTGTTTTTT; CDR3aa: CASSVGGGDTGELFF
d_gene: TRBD1; abundance: -; j_gene: TRBJ1-5; v_gene: TRBV4-3; CDR3nt: TGCGCCAGCAGCCAAGATAACTTACAGGGGCGTGGGCCCCAGCATTTT; CDR3aa: CASSQDNLQGRGPQHF
d_gene: TRBD2; abundance: -; j_gene: TRBJ2-4; v_gene: TRBV19; CDR3nt: TGTGCCAGTAGCCCTCCGCCGGGGAGGGAGAACATTCAGTACTTC; CDR3aa: CASSPPPGRENIQYF
d_gene: -; abundance: -; j_gene: TRBJ2-3; v_gene: TRBV5-6; CDR3nt: TGTGCCAGCAGCTTGGGACAGGGAGGAGATACGCAGTATTTT; CDR3aa: CASSLGQGGDTQYF
d_gene: -; abundance: -; j_gene: TRBJ2-6; v_gene: TRBV30; CDR3nt: TGTGCCTGGACCCCTGGCGGGACTGGGGCCAACGTCCTGACTTTC; CDR3aa: CAWTPGGTGANVLTF
d_gene: TRBD1; abundance: -; j_gene: TRBJ2-2; v_gene: TRBV9; CDR3nt: TGTGCCAGCAGTGCCCCATTCACAGGGGTCGGGGAGCTGTTTTTT; CDR3aa: CASSAPFTGVGELFF
d_gene: -; abundance: -; j_gene: TRBJ2-1; v_gene: TRBV9; CDR3nt: TGTGCCAGCAGCTCCGGCGGCAACAATGAGCAGTTCTTC; CDR3aa: CASSSGGNNEQFF
d_gene: -; abundance: -; j_gene: TRBJ2-4; v_gene: TRBV5-5; CDR3nt: TGTGCCAGCAGCTTTGACTTATCCTTTGACATTCAGTACTTC; CDR3aa: CASSFDLSFDIQYF
d_gene: -; abundance: -; j_gene: TRBJ2-7; v_gene: TRBV6-5; CDR3nt: TGTGCCAGCAGTTACTCAGGGGACGAGCAGTACTTC; CDR3aa: CASSYSGDEQYF
d_gene: -; abundance: -; j_gene: TRBJ1-2; v_gene: TRBV6-5; CDR3nt: TGTGCCAGCAGTTACTCGAATTTAGGCGGAGACTATGGCTACACCTTC; CDR3aa: CASSYSNLGGDYGYTF
d_gene: TRBD2; abundance: -; j_gene: TRBJ2-2; v_gene: TRBV27; CDR3nt: TGTGCCAGCAGATTAGCGGGAGTGATCACCGGGGAGCTGTTTTTT; CDR3aa: CASRLAGVITGELFF
d_gene: TRBD1; abundance: -; j_gene: TRBJ2-7; v_gene: TRBV5-1; CDR3nt: TGCGCCAGCAGCCCCGGGGACAGGGTCTACGAGCAGTACTTC; CDR3aa: CASSPGDRVYEQYF
d_gene: TRBD1; abundance: -; j_gene: TRBJ2-3; v_gene: TRBV7-9; CDR3nt: TGTGCCAGCAGCCCCGGGACAGGGGAGAGCACAGATACGCAGTATTTT; CDR3aa: CASSPGTGESTDTQYF
d_gene: -; abundance: -; j_gene: TRBJ2-1; v_gene: TRBV30; CDR3nt: TGTGCCTGGAGTGTACTTTACAATGAGCAGTTCTTC; CDR3aa: CAWSVLYNEQFF